These 21 T cell receptor beta chains originate from one sample sequenced in a study of spatial heterogeneity in lung cancer (dated by TCRdb to between 2018 and 2021). To prepare the library, 5' RACE was applied. Sequencing took place on a NextSeq 500. The public reads were reprocessed in TCRdb via fastp at Q25 and MiXCR, keeping in-frame beta chains. Every CDR3 protein is listed once, alongside the most common genes and DNA of its rows. This sample holds 25,000 to 30,000 distinct CDR3 sequences; over 10% were observed only once. The ten largest clones add up to about 25% of the sample. This specimen's time point label, per the study, means: sample taken at primary tumor resection. TCR sequencing used whole RNA extracted from tumor and nontumor lung tissue, or from cryopreserved PBMC samples, without cell sorting. The source was PBMCs, collected at surgery. These receptors were collected from a female donor with early-stage non-small cell lung cancer.

In its sample, this clonotype was seen once. J is TRBJ2-1 and V is TRBV12-3 or TRBV12-4, with 9 bases fitting TRBD2. The CDR3 is 15 amino acids. The J segment lost 4 bases and the V segment lost 7 bases, leaving 8 bases of the junction unmatched. This chain's CDR3 is CASTRSGSMYNEQFF. The CDR3 DNA is TGTGCCAGCACCCGTAGCGGGAGTATGTACAATGAGCAGTTCTTC.

This clonotype came up many times. The chain employs TRBV3-1 and TRBJ2-3; D unclear. The V gene's germline CDR1 is LGHDT and CDR2 YNNKEL (reference sequence). The CDR3 is 12 amino acids. The V end lost 5 bases, the J end lost 9 bases, and 12 bases lay between the germline ends. CDR3 sequence reads: CASSSIGFTQYF. CDR3 DNA sequence: TGTGCCAGCAGCTCAATAGGGTTCACGCAGTATTTT.

The sample holds many counts of this clonotype. V and J are TRBV27 and TRBJ2-3; TRBD2 is a possible D gene (5 bases). V lost 9 bases and J lost 1, with 11 bases in between. The CDR3 is made up of 13 amino acids. Germline CDR1 MNHEY, CDR2 SMNVEV (reference sequence). The CDR3: CASREAGTDTQYF. In DNA, the CDR3 is TGTGCCAGTCGTGAAGCGGGCACAGATACGCAGTATTTT.

This clonotype was observed many times. V usage is TRBV4-3 and J usage is TRBJ2-2; TRBD1 might be the D (6 bases). The germline V gene has CDR1 LGHNA and CDR2 YSLEER. The CDR3 sequence is 16 residues long. The ends were cut back, 4 bases at V and 7 bases at J, with 19 bases in the middle. The CDR3 spells CASSPNPRAGVGELFF. DNA of the CDR3: TGCGCCAGCAGCCCAAACCCTCGAGCAGGGGTCGGGGAGCTGTTTTTT.

In this sample, this clonotype turned up many times. The J gene is TRBJ2-7, the V gene TRBV7-2; 10 nucleotides match TRBD2. Germline CDR1 reads SGHTA; CDR2 reads FQGNSA. The CDR3 sequence is 15 residues long. V lost 4 bases, J lost 5 bases, and 8 bases stayed unmatched. CDR3 coding DNA: TGTGCCAGCAGCTACACAAGCGGGAGGGCAGACGAGCAGTACTTC. Translation: CASSYTSGRADEQYF.

This clonotype was seen at least ten times. The rearrangement joins TRBV7-9 to TRBJ2-2, with 10 bases that match TRBD2. V lost 8 bases, J lost 0 bases, and 0 bases stayed unmatched. Germline V lookup: CDR1 SEHNR, CDR2 FQNEAQ (reference sequence). This CDR3 has 14 residues. In DNA, the CDR3 is TGTGCCAGCGGACTAGCGGCGAACACCGGGGAGCTGTTTTTT. This gives the protein CASGLAANTGELFF. The full variable domain, with the rest looked up from reference TRBV7-9 and TRBJ2-2, is DTGVSQNPRHKITKRGQNVTFRCDPISEHNRLYWYRQTLGQGPEFLTYFQNEAQLEKSRLLSDRFSAERPKGSFSTLEIQRTEQGDSAMYLCASGLAANTGELFFGEGSRLTVL.

A few counts support this clonotype. The rearrangement links TRBV6-2 or TRBV6-3 to TRBJ2-7, with D maybe TRBD2 (6 bases). Per the germline V gene, CDR1 is MNHEY and CDR2 is SVGEGT. This CDR3 comprises 13 residues. V gave up 0 bases and J gave up 3 bases, with 6 bases separating them. The CDR3 DNA is TGTGCCAGCAGTTACTCGGAGGGCTACGAGCAGTACGTC. The encoded protein is CASSYSEGYEQYV.

This clonotype appeared many times. A junction end diverges from the germline sequence, so it may reflect a read error. The J gene is TRBJ2-5, the V gene TRBV7-7; 7 bases are shared with TRBD1. The CDR3 consists of 14 residues. Germline assignment: CDR1 SSHAT and CDR2 FNYEAQ (reference sequence). Here the CDR3 reads CASRGTTGEETQYF. The CDR3 nucleotides are TGTGCTAGCAGGGGGACAACAGGGGAAGAGACCCAGTACTTC. Variable domain in full (rest from reference TRBV7-7 and TRBJ2-5): GAGVSQSPRYKVTKRGQDVTLRCDPISSHATLYWYQQALGQGPEFLTYFNYEAQPDKSGLPSDRFSAERPEGSISTLTIQRTEQRDSAMYRCASRGTTGEETQYFGPGTRLLVL.

Many counts were recorded for this clonotype. The chain couples TRBV7-2 to TRBJ1-1; possible D gene TRBD1, 5 bases. Per the germline V gene, CDR1 is SGHTA and CDR2 is FQGNSA. V lost 5 bases and J 0 bases, leaving 10 bases between the germline ends. There are 14 residues in the CDR3. The CDR3 bases are TGTGCCAGCAGCCCTGACAGAATGAACACTGAAGCTTTCTTT. This gives the protein CASSPDRMNTEAFF.

Many counts were recorded for this clonotype. The V gene is TRBV9, the J gene TRBJ2-2, with D tentatively TRBD1 or TRBD2 (6 bases each). The V end was cut by 0 bases, the J end by 4 bases, with 25 bases between. CDR1 and CDR2 (germline): SGDLS, YYNGEE. The CDR3 runs 20 residues. CDR3 bases: TGTGCCAGCAGCGTAGTTAACAGCCGGTACGGGGGCTCGGGCACCGGGGAGCTGTTTTTT. This codes for CASSVVNSRYGGSGTGELFF.

This clonotype was detected ten times or more. This rearrangement joins TRBV7-3 to TRBJ1-1; TRBD1 might be the D (5 bases). The CDR3 covers 12 residues. Looked up from germline, CDR1 is SGHTA and CDR2 is FQGTGA. V lost 8 bases to trimming and J lost 3 bases, with 10 bases between them. The CDR3 DNA reads TGTGCCAGCCAGGGATTGGACACTGAAGCTTTCTTT. This translates into CASQGLDTEAFF.

This clonotype was recorded a few times. V and J are TRBV24-1 and TRBJ2-3; no definite D call. This CDR3 has 15 amino acids. In germline, CDR1 is KGHDR, CDR2 SFDVKD. V was cut by 3 bases and J by 0 bases, with 9 bases left in between. The CDR3 sequence is CATSDPGESTDTQYF. The CDR3 nucleotides are TGTGCCACCAGTGATCCCGGAGAAAGCACAGATACGCAGTATTTT.

This clonotype was detected a few times. The rearrangement links TRBV6-5 to TRBJ2-7; maybe TRBD1 (6 bases). Germline CDR1 is MNHEY and CDR2 is SVGAGI. The V gene lost 6 bases and the J gene lost 2 bases, with 11 bases spanning the gap. This CDR3 contains 13 residues. Here the CDR3 reads CASSGQIPYEQYF. CDR3 sequence (DNA): TGTGCCAGCAGCGGACAGATTCCCTACGAGCAGTACTTC.

This clonotype was seen ten or more times. This rearrangement joins TRBV15 to TRBJ2-3, with 8 bases fitting TRBD2. The CDR3 is made up of 15 amino acids. CDR1 is LNHNV, CDR2 YYDKDF, per germline (reference sequence). V was pared by 6 bases and J by 4 bases, with 9 bases of the junction left unmatched. The CDR3 DNA reads as TGTGCCACCAGACCGAGCGGGAGAGGCTCAGATACGCAGTATTTT. Residues: CATRPSGRGSDTQYF. The full variable domain, its missing parts supplied by reference TRBV15 and TRBJ2-3, is DAMVIQNPRYQVTQFGKPVTLSCSQTLNHNVMYWYQQKSSQAPKLLFHYYDKDFNNEADTPDNFQSRRPNTSFCFLDIRSPGLGDTAMYLCATRPSGRGSDTQYFGPGTRLTVL.

There are many counts of this clonotype. J is TRBJ1-6 and V is TRBV7-3, with 9 bases fitting TRBD1. Losses at the gene ends were 5 bases for V and 9 bases for J; bases not matched to a gene: 8. Looked up from germline, CDR1 is SGHTA and CDR2 is FQGTGA. The CDR3 has 15 amino acids. In DNA form, the CDR3 reads TGTGCCAGCAGCCTCACCGGGGACAGGGCTTCACCCCTCCACTTT. It encodes CASSLTGDRASPLHF. The variable domain in full, with the rest retrieved from reference TRBV7-3 and TRBJ1-6, is GAGVSQTPSNKVTEKGKYVELRCDPISGHTALYWYRQSLGQGPEFLIYFQGTGAADDSGLPNDRFFAVRPEGSVSTLKIQRTERGDSAVYLCASSLTGDRASPLHFGNGTRLTVT.

This clonotype was observed many times. The V and J genes are TRBV7-7 and TRBJ2-1; D gene uncertain. With 0 bases removed from V and 3 bases from J, the gap between germline ends came to 6 bases. Germline loops: CDR1 SSHAT, CDR2 FNYEAQ (reference sequence). The CDR3 loop spans 14 amino acids. CDR3 nucleotide sequence: TGTGCCAGCAGCTTAGCGCCGGACTACAATGAGCAGTTCTTC. It is translated as CASSLAPDYNEQFF.

This clonotype is classed as medium-sized (0.01 to 0.1%). This chain connects TRBV25-1 to TRBJ1-4; the D gene is possibly TRBD1 (6 bases). Germline CDR1 and CDR2: MGHDK and SYGVNS. CDR3 length: 17 residues. V lost 2 bases and J 7 bases, leaving 20 bases between the germline ends. CDR3 sequence (DNA): TGTGCCAGCAGTGAACCCCTGGAACAGGGTTCAAGTGAAAAACTGTTTTTT. Translating it yields CASSEPLEQGSSEKLFF.

This clonotype was detected ten times or more. The V call is TRBV7-2, the J call TRBJ2-5; the match to TRBD2 covers 7 bases. Germline-derived CDR1 and CDR2 are SGHTA and FQGNSA. CDR3 length: 12 amino acids. V lost 1 base and J lost 14; bases outside the gene matches: 7. The CDR3 here is CASSLGAERGYF. CDR3 sequence (DNA): TGTGCCAGCAGCTTAGGAGCGGAGCGGGGATACTTC.

This clonotype was seen at least ten times. The chain employs TRBV20-1 and TRBJ1-2; D gene unclear. The CDR3 loop spans 10 amino acids. CDR1 is DFQATT, CDR2 SNEGSKA, per germline (reference sequence). Trimming shortened V by 3 bases and J by 5 bases, and 4 bases separated the two germline ends. CDR3 coding DNA: TGCAGTGCTAGGGGGTATGGCTACACCTTC. Residues: CSARGYGYTF.

This clonotype appeared many times. This sequence joins TRBV6-6 and TRBJ2-2, with 15 positions matching TRBD2. This CDR3 contains 17 residues. The germline CDR1 and CDR2 sequences are MNHNY and SVGAGI (reference sequence). V gave up 6 bases and J gave up 1 base; unmatched junction bases: 3. This CDR3 is CASRPGLAGGNTGELFF. For the CDR3, the DNA is TGTGCCAGCAGGCCGGGACTAGCGGGAGGGAACACCGGGGAGCTGTTTTTT.

This clonotype was detected many times. V and J are TRBV12-3 or TRBV12-4 and TRBJ2-3; D might be TRBD1 (6 bases). Trimming removed 3 bases from V and 5 bases from J, with 15 bases in between. This CDR3 is built from 15 residues. The CDR3 bases are TGTGCCAGCAGTTTCGGTTCGGGACACGGAGATACGCAGTATTTT. Its translation is CASSFGSGHGDTQYF.